This passage covers 32 T cell receptor beta chains from one sample sequenced in a study of blood T cell repertoires in COVID-19. This table comes from immunoSEQ multiplex PCR, and its TCRdb copy is limited to in-frame clones, with some not included. Counted here are 200,000 to 250,000 clones, around 83% occurring once; the ten biggest clones make up approximately 1.4%. What was sequenced was PBMCs or T cells enriched from blood (not recorded which). Receptor source: a middle-aged woman with acute COVID-19.

The chain uses TRBV7-2 and TRBJ2-7; TRBD2 agrees at 7 bases. The J segment lost 4 bases and the V segment lost 5 bases, leaving 11 bases of the junction unmatched. Germline V gives CDR1 SGHTA, CDR2 FQGNSA. This CDR3 is built from 15 residues. The CDR3, as DNA: TGTGCCAGCAGCCAACAAGCGGGACCCGGGTACGAGCAGTACTTC. It translates to CASSQQAGPGYEQYF.

The rearrangement links TRBV7-9 to TRBJ1-1, with D uncertain. Trimming took off 4 bases at V and 3 bases at J, with 24 bases between the two ends. This CDR3 is 18 amino acids long. Germline V gives CDR1 SEHNR, CDR2 FQNEAQ (reference sequence). The CDR3 reads CASSSTNPHGEGHTEAFF. The CDR3 DNA follows: TGTGCCAGCAGCTCAACCAACCCCCACGGGGAGGGCCACACTGAAGCTTTCTTT.

This clone was picked up a small number of times. The chain recombines TRBV2 with TRBJ1-6, with 9 positions matching TRBD1. The V and J ends lost 4 bases and 9 bases, in that order; junction bases with no gene match: 4. CDR3 size: 14 residues. The germline CDR1 and CDR2 sequences are SNHLY and FYNNEI. The CDR3 protein is CASSVGTGSSPLHF. The CDR3 nucleotides are TGTGCCAGCAGTGTCGGGACAGGGTCTTCACCCCTCCACTTT.

The chain has TRBV28 and TRBJ2-7, with 8 bases matching TRBD2. The CDR3 is made up of 15 amino acids. CDR1 and CDR2 from the germline V gene are MDHEN and SYDVKM. V lost 7 bases, J lost 1 base, and 9 bases stayed unmatched. The CDR3 loop reads CASNSPTSGSYEQYF. The CDR3 bases are TGTGCCAGCAATTCCCCTACTAGCGGATCCTACGAGCAGTACTTC.

The rearrangement uses TRBV29-1 and TRBJ2-7; a weak D match, TRBD1 (5 bases). V was clipped by 0 bases and J by 7 bases, with 13 bases between them. CDR1 SQVTM and CDR2 ANQGSEA come from the germline V gene. The CDR3 is made up of 13 amino acids. In nucleotides, the CDR3 is TGCAGCGTTGAAGATGCAGGGTCTAAAGAGCAGTACTTC. It is translated as CSVEDAGSKEQYF.

The V and J genes are TRBV7-9 and TRBJ2-2, with 9 bases that match TRBD1. Trimming cost V 4 bases and J 6 bases; bases outside gene matches: 3. Germline V gene sequence: CDR1 SEHNR, CDR2 FQNEAQ (reference sequence). The CDR3 spans 14 residues. For the CDR3, the DNA is TGTGCCAGCAGCTGGGACAGGGTCCCCGGGGAGCTGTTTTTT. It encodes CASSWDRVPGELFF.

This sequence joins TRBV9 and TRBJ1-1; the D gene is possibly TRBD1 (5 bases). Trimming removed 4 bases at V and 0 bases at J, with 13 bases between. CDR3 length: 15 residues. CDR1 and CDR2 from the germline V gene are SGDLS and YYNGEE. Written as DNA, the CDR3 is TGTGCCAGCAGCACCCAAACAGGAATGAACACTGAAGCTTTCTTT. This translates into CASSTQTGMNTEAFF.

The rearrangement links TRBV7-2 to TRBJ1-1; D unclear. Trimming cost V 3 bases and J 0 bases, with 14 bases left between them. The CDR3 is made up of 16 amino acids. Germline loops: CDR1 SGHTA, CDR2 FQGNSA. The CDR3 is CASSFGVSSMNTEAFF. The CDR3 nucleotides are TGTGCCAGCAGCTTCGGCGTTAGCTCCATGAACACTGAAGCTTTCTTT.

This chain links TRBV5-1 with TRBJ2-3; D is perhaps TRBD2 (6 bases). CDR1 is SGHRS and CDR2 is YFSETQ in the germline V gene. Trimming took off 0 bases at V and 3 bases at J, with 17 bases between the two ends. The CDR3 is made up of 17 amino acids. For the CDR3, the DNA is TGCGCCAGCAGCTTGGATTGGGCGGGGATGGTTACAGATACGCAGTATTTT. Amino acid sequence: CASSLDWAGMVTDTQYF.

The rearrangement links TRBV2 to TRBJ2-7; 7 nucleotides align to TRBD2. This CDR3 is built from 14 residues. With V trimmed by 3 bases and J by 2 bases, 4 bases remained unmatched. The germline V gene has CDR1 SNHLY and CDR2 FYNNEI. The CDR3 sequence is CASSEASGTYEQYF. In nucleotides, the CDR3 is TGTGCCAGCAGTGAGGCTAGCGGAACCTACGAGCAGTACTTC. The full variable domain, completed using reference TRBV2 and TRBJ2-7, is EPEVTQTPSHQVTQMGQEVILRCVPISNHLYFYWYRQILGQKVEFLVSFYNNEISEKSEIFDDQFSVERPDGSNFTLKIRSTKLEDSAMYFCASSEASGTYEQYFGPGTRLTVT.

The gene calls are TRBV15 and TRBJ1-1, with D uncertain. This CDR3 is 14 amino acids long. Germline loops: CDR1 LNHNV, CDR2 YYDKDF (reference sequence). The V gene lost 6 bases and the J gene lost 5 bases, with 16 bases spanning the gap. The CDR3 DNA follows: TGTGCCACCAGTCAACATTCTAGCGGGACTGAAGCTTTCTTT. Encoded protein: CATSQHSSGTEAFF.

The chain employs TRBV10-1 and TRBJ2-2, with TRBD2 as a possible D gene (6 bases). CDR3 length: 13 residues. V shed 6 bases and J shed 8 bases, with 13 bases lying between them. Germline V gives CDR1 WNHNN, CDR2 SYGVQD (reference sequence). The DNA of the CDR3 is TGCGCCAGCAGCCTCAGCGGGTTGGGGGAGCTGTTTTTT. This translates into CASSLSGLGELFF.

As to this clone: The sample carries other DNA sequences with the same CDR3. The chain recombines TRBV19 with TRBJ1-4, with 7 bases identical to TRBD1. CDR1 and CDR2 (germline): LNHDA, SQIVND (reference sequence). Trimming cost V 5 bases and J 0 bases; bases outside gene matches: 3. The CDR3 has 15 residues. The CDR3, as DNA: TGTGCCAGTAGTGGGACAGCCGCAACTAATGAAAAACTGTTTTTT. Protein product: CASSGTAATNEKLFF.

This rearrangement joins TRBV5-4 to TRBJ1-4, with 9 nucleotides matching TRBD1. This CDR3 region has 16 residues. CDR1 is SGHNT and CDR2 is YYREEE in the germline V gene (reference sequence). After removal of 4 bases from V and 5 bases from J, the junction contained 9 bases not matched to a gene. CDR3 in amino acids: CASSVKDRGPNEKLFF. The DNA of the CDR3 is TGTGCCAGCAGCGTAAAGGACAGGGGACCGAATGAAAAACTGTTTTTT.

The chain uses TRBV19 and TRBJ2-1; 9 positions agree with TRBD2. The length of the CDR3 is 15 residues. The germline CDR1 and CDR2 sequences are LNHDA and SQIVND (reference sequence). V was clipped by 6 bases and J by 4 bases; unmatched bases: 7. CDR3 sequence reads: CASSPSGGSYNEQFF. The DNA for the CDR3 is TGTGCCAGTAGCCCGAGCGGGGGGAGTTACAATGAGCAGTTCTTC.

This sequence joins TRBV3-1 (or the pseudogene TRBV3-2) and TRBJ1-6, with D possibly being TRBD1 (6 bases). The CDR3 covers 13 residues. V lost 8 bases and J lost 8, with 13 bases in between. The germline gives CDR1 LGHDT, CDR2 YNNKEL (reference sequence). The CDR3 loop is CASWRGGHSPLHF. CDR3 nucleotides: TGTGCCAGCTGGAGGGGGGGGCATTCACCCCTCCACTTT.

This clone showed up just once. The chain joins TRBV2 to TRBJ1-1; TRBD1 matches 9 bases. The CDR3 has 13 amino acids. V lost 7 bases, J lost 10 bases, and 10 bases stayed unmatched. Germline CDR1 reads SNHLY; CDR2 reads FYNNEI. CDR3 region: CASNSGTGSVAFF. CDR3 DNA: TGTGCCAGCAATTCCGGGACAGGGTCAGTAGCTTTCTTT.

Note on this clone: The sample holds other DNA sequences that translate to the same CDR3. This chain links TRBV5-4 with TRBJ1-4; TRBD1 might be the D (5 bases). V lost 2 bases and J 6 bases, leaving 11 bases between the germline ends. The CDR3 runs to 14 residues. CDR1 and CDR2 from the germline V gene are SGHNT and YYREEE (reference sequence). As DNA, the CDR3 is TGTGCCAGCAGCTTAAAGGGGAGGGATGAAAAACTGTTTTTT. It specifies CASSLKGRDEKLFF.

This clone was seen once. The rearrangement links TRBV19 to TRBJ1-5, with TRBD1 as a possible D gene (5 bases). Trimming left V 4 bases short and J 0 bases short, with 19 bases between. The germline V gene has CDR1 LNHDA and CDR2 SQIVND (reference sequence). The CDR3 runs to 18 residues. This CDR3 is CASSTPIGGGISNQPQHF. CDR3 coding DNA: TGTGCCAGTAGTACCCCTATCGGGGGGGGGATTAGCAATCAGCCCCAGCATTTT.

The chain carries TRBV6-5 and TRBJ2-2, with TRBD2 matching over 8 bases. The length of the CDR3 is 16 residues. The V and J ends lost 2 bases and 5 bases, in that order; junction bases with no gene match: 7. Germline V gives CDR1 MNHEY, CDR2 SVGAGI. CDR3 sequence reads: CASSYEGGGPTGELFF. CDR3 DNA sequence: TGTGCCAGCAGTTACGAGGGCGGGGGGCCTACCGGGGAGCTGTTTTTT.

This clone was seen only a few times. The chain links TRBV5-6 to TRBJ1-3; D unresolved. V lost 0 bases to trimming and J lost 0 bases, with 7 bases between them. Per the germline V gene, CDR1 is SGHDT and CDR2 is YYEEEE. The CDR3 consists of 15 residues. The CDR3 spells CASSLGPGSGNTIYF. For the CDR3, the DNA is TGTGCCAGCAGCTTGGGGCCAGGCTCTGGAAACACCATATATTTT.

The chain is built from TRBV5-5 and TRBJ1-5; possibly TRBD1 for D (5 bases). The V gene lost 4 bases and the J gene lost 4 bases, with 9 bases spanning the gap. The CDR3 loop spans 13 amino acids. Germline-derived CDR1 and CDR2 are SGHKS and YYEKEE (reference sequence). The CDR3 loop is CASSKTVNQPQHF. CDR3 nucleotide sequence: TGTGCCAGCAGCAAGACAGTTAATCAGCCCCAGCATTTT. Full variable domain (rest looked up from reference TRBV5-5 and TRBJ1-5): DAGVTQSPTHLIKTRGQQVTLRCSPISGHKSVSWYQQVLGQGPQFIFQYYEKEERGRGNFPDRFSARQFPNYSSELNVNALLLGDSALYLCASSKTVNQPQHFGDGTRLSIL.

The V gene is TRBV7-3, the J gene TRBJ2-5; the match to TRBD2 covers 11 bases. V lost 5 bases and J lost 0; bases outside the gene matches: 8. This CDR3 comprises 17 residues. Germline V gives CDR1 SGHTA, CDR2 FQGTGA. The CDR3 sequence is CASSPGSGLADQETQYF. CDR3 sequence (DNA): TGTGCCAGCAGCCCAGGCTCGGGACTAGCGGACCAAGAGACCCAGTACTTC.

J is TRBJ2-3 and V is TRBV3-1 (or the pseudogene TRBV3-2), with 14 bases matching TRBD2. This CDR3 is built from 20 residues. From germline, CDR1 is LGHDT and CDR2 YNNKEL (reference sequence). After removal of 4 bases from V and 2 bases from J, the junction contained 14 bases not matched to a gene. Here the CDR3 DNA reads TGTGCCAGCAGCCCGGGACTAGCGGGGGCCGGCCCGATAGTCACAGATACGCAGTATTTT. Amino acid sequence: CASSPGLAGAGPIVTDTQYF.

V is TRBV10-1 and J is TRBJ2-4; D may be TRBD1 (5 bases). The length of the CDR3 is 16 residues. With 5 bases removed from V and 0 bases from J, the gap between germline ends came to 14 bases. Germline CDR1 is WNHNN and CDR2 is SYGVQD (reference sequence). The CDR3 spells CASSPSDTLAKNIQYF. CDR3 sequence (DNA): TGCGCCAGCAGTCCCTCGGACACCTTAGCCAAAAACATTCAGTACTTC.

The chain has TRBV11-1 and TRBJ1-2; a possible D gene is TRBD1 (5 bases). Between the trimmed V and J ends, which lost 1 base and 2 bases, there was a span of 11 bases. Germline V lookup: CDR1 SGHAT, CDR2 FQDESV (reference sequence). CDR3 length: 15 amino acids. The CDR3 sequence is CASSLGGDRNYGYTF. CDR3 coding DNA: TGTGCCAGCAGCTTAGGGGGGGATCGGAACTATGGCTACACCTTC.

The chain links TRBV28 to TRBJ2-6; D perhaps matches TRBD1 (6 bases). Per the germline V gene, CDR1 is MDHEN and CDR2 is SYDVKM. The CDR3 length is 14 residues. Trimming left V 5 bases short and J 4 bases short, with 9 bases between. The CDR3 protein is CASSKTGGANVLTF. CDR3 DNA sequence: TGTGCCAGCAGTAAGACAGGAGGGGCCAACGTCCTGACTTTC.

To note about this clone: Other DNA variants within this sample encode the same CDR3. The chain has TRBV9 and TRBJ2-3, with D possibly TRBD2 on 6 matching bases. The germline gives CDR1 SGDLS, CDR2 YYNGEE. CDR3 length: 15 amino acids. Trimming removed 0 bases from V and 0 bases from J, with 8 bases in between. The DNA of the CDR3 is TGTGCCAGCAGCGTAGGGAGCGGGAGCACAGATACGCAGTATTTT. Residues: CASSVGSGSTDTQYF.

V and J are TRBV12-3 or TRBV12-4 and TRBJ1-2, with 7 bases fitting TRBD1. The CDR3 runs 13 residues. Losses at the gene ends were 5 bases for V and 3 bases for J; bases not matched to a gene: 3. CDR3 sequence: CASSRQGHYGYTF. The DNA of the CDR3 is TGTGCCAGCAGTCGACAGGGCCACTATGGCTACACCTTC.

The chain employs TRBV10-3 and TRBJ2-5; D uncertain. In germline, CDR1 is ENHRY, CDR2 SYGVKD. The CDR3 runs to 13 residues. Trimming pared 0 bases from V and 5 bases from J, leaving 7 bases between. CDR3 DNA: TGTGCCATCAGTGAGTCTAGTGCGGAGACCCAGTACTTC. Protein sequence: CAISESSAETQYF.

This chain joins TRBV11-2 and TRBJ2-6; perhaps TRBD1 as D (5 bases). CDR1 and CDR2 (germline): SGHAT, FQNNGV. The CDR3 is 14 amino acids. Trimming pared 4 bases from V and 2 bases from J, leaving 6 bases between. The CDR3 DNA follows: TGTGCCAGCAGCTCCAGGGCTGGGGCCAACGTCCTGACTTTC. Translation gives CASSSRAGANVLTF.

The genes are TRBV4-2 and TRBJ2-1; D not certain. This CDR3 comprises 12 residues. CDR1 is LGHNA and CDR2 is YNFKEQ in the germline V gene. Trimming took off 6 bases at V and 9 bases at J, with 12 bases between the two ends. The CDR3 DNA reads as TGTGCCAGCAGTTTATCGGGTATTGAGCAGTTCTTC. Amino acids: CASSLSGIEQFF.